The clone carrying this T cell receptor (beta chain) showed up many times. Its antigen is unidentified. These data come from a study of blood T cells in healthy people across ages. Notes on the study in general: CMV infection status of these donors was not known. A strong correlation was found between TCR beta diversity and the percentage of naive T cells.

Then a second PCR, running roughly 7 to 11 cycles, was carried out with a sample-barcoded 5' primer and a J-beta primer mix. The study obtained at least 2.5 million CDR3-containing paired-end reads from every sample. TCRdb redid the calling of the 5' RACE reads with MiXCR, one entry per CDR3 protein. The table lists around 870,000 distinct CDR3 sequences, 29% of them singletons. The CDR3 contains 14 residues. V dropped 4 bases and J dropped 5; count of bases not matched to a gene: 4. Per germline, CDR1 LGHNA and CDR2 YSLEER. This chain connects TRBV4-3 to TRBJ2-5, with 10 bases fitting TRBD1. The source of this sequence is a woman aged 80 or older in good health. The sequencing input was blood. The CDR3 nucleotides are TGCGCCAGCAGCCCAGAGGGACAGGGGGAGACCCAGTACTTC. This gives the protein CASSPEGQGETQYF.